Listed below are T cell receptor beta chains from one sample, sequenced in a study of control samples from healthy donors and cancer patients. Repertoires were generated with immunoSEQ multiplex PCR, while TCRdb's copy carries only in-frame clones and drops some. Seen here are some 130,000 clones, 80% to 90% observed once, and the top ten hold just over 8.5%. The sequencing sample was made of blood. These receptors came from a woman between 25 and 40 years old in good health. Both conserved end residues are part of each CDR3. A D gene is named only where the DNA matches it firmly. Only some rows state a clone size, as once, few, many or a class for expanded clones.

V gene	D gene	J gene	clone size	CDR3 length	CDR3 DNA	CDR3 protein
TRBV19	.	TRBJ2-1	.	14	TGTGCCAGTAGTATAGGAGGCTCGTTCAATGAGCAGTTCTTC	CASSIGGSFNEQFF
TRBV6-5	.	TRBJ2-7	.	14	TGTGCCAGCAGCCCCCGGACTGGTGGCTACGAGCAGTACTTC	CASSPRTGGYEQYF
TRBV12-2	.	TRBJ1-3	.	14	TGTGCAAGTCGTTCGTCCGGCCCTGGAAACACCATATATTTT	CASRSSGPGNTIYF
TRBV6-6	.	TRBJ2-1	.	14	TGTGCCAGCAGAGAACTAGCCTCCTACAATGAGCAGTTCTTC	CASRELASYNEQFF
TRBV5-6	.	TRBJ2-6	.	18	TGTGCCAGCAGCTTGTTTGTAGGGGCCAACTCTGGGGCCAACGTCCTGACTTTC	CASSLFVGANSGANVLTF
TRBV28	.	TRBJ2-1	.	12	TGTGCCAGCAGTCGCAGGTACAATGAGCAGTTCTTC	CASSRRYNEQFF
TRBV28	.	TRBJ2-2	.	22	TGTGCCAGCAGTTTTGTGTGGGGTACTAACAACACATACCCAACGAACACCGGGGAGCTGTTTTTT	CASSFVWGTNNTYPTNTGELFF
TRBV27	.	TRBJ1-1	.	13	TGTGCCAGCAGTTTATCGGGTTACACTGAAGCTTTCTTT	CASSLSGYTEAFF
TRBV2	TRBD1	TRBJ1-4	.	16	TGTGCCAGCAGCATGGACAGGGCCGCAACTAATGAAAAACTGTTTTTT	CASSMDRAATNEKLFF
TRBV18	TRBD1	TRBJ2-1	once	15	TGTGCCAGCTCACCCACAGCGACAGGGGGCGGTGAGCAGTTCTTC	CASSPTATGGGEQFF
TRBV6-5	TRBD1	TRBJ1-1	.	15	TGTGCCAGCACCCTGGGGGACAGGTTGAACACTGAAGCTTTCTTT	CASTLGDRLNTEAFF
TRBV25-1	TRBD1	TRBJ1-2	.	18	TGTGCCAGCAGTGAAGGAGAAGGGACAGGAGCTTCAGGCTATGGCTACACCTTC	CASSEGEGTGASGYGYTF
TRBV30	.	TRBJ2-7	.	13	TGTGCCTACGACAGCTATAGCTCCTACGAGCAGTACTTC	CAYDSYSSYEQYF
TRBV2	TRBD2	TRBJ2-7	.	15	TGTGCCAGCAGGGTCGGACTAGCGCCATCCTACGAGCAGTACTTC	CASRVGLAPSYEQYF
TRBV2	.	TRBJ1-5	.	13	TGTGCCAGCACTCGGGACCTCAATCAGCCCCAGCATTTT	CASTRDLNQPQHF
TRBV29-1	TRBD1	TRBJ2-3	once	14	TGCAGCGTTGATGACAGGGCTCGCACAGATACGCAGTATTTT	CSVDDRARTDTQYF
TRBV28	TRBD1	TRBJ1-2	.	15	TGTGCCAGCAGTCTAGACAGGGTCGGGTACTATGGCTACACCTTC	CASSLDRVGYYGYTF
TRBV28	TRBD1	TRBJ2-2	.	19	TGTGCCAGCGGTCCCCCGCCCCCCCCCGGGACAGGGGGCATCAGGGAGCTGTTTTTT	CASGPPPPPGTGGIRELFF
TRBV6-1	.	TRBJ1-1	once	17	TGTGCCAGCAGTGAATATTTGCGGGGGGGCATGAACACTGAAGCTTTCTTT	CASSEYLRGGMNTEAFF
TRBV7-2	.	TRBJ2-1	.	13	TGTGCCAGCAGCTTGGGACGGATCAATGAGCAGTTCTTC	CASSLGRINEQFF
TRBV30	.	TRBJ1-3	.	15	TGTGCCTGGAGTGGTTCCCCTAGAATCGGAAACACCATATATTTT	CAWSGSPRIGNTIYF
TRBV10-3	TRBD2	TRBJ2-3	.	16	TGTGCCACTAGACTAGCGGGAGGACATAGCACAGATACGCAGTATTTT	CATRLAGGHSTDTQYF
TRBV5-6	TRBD1	TRBJ1-6	.	16	TGTGCCAGCAGCTTGTCTGGACAGGGGTATAATTCACCCCTCCACTTT	CASSLSGQGYNSPLHF
TRBV9	.	TRBJ2-3	few	14	TGTGCCAGCAGCGCTAGCGCCCGCACAGATACGCAGTATTTT	CASSASARTDTQYF
TRBV27	.	TRBJ1-6	.	14	TGTGCCAGCAGTTCTCGGGAAGATAATTCACCCCTCCACTTT	CASSSREDNSPLHF
TRBV28	.	TRBJ1-5	.	15	TGTGCCAGCAGTCTCCCCAGGGACTCCAATCAGCCCCAGCATTTT	CASSLPRDSNQPQHF
TRBV7-2	.	TRBJ1-4	.	17	TGTGCCAGCAGCTTAGATGCTAACCCTGCAACTAATGAAAAACTGTTTTTT	CASSLDANPATNEKLFF
TRBV28	TRBD1	TRBJ1-6	.	14	TGTGCCAGCAGTTCCTACAGGGGTAATTCACCCCTCCACTTT	CASSSYRGNSPLHF
TRBV5-5	TRBD1	TRBJ2-1	.	15	TGTGCCAGCAGCTTGAGTGGGACAGGGTGGAATGAGCAGTTCTTC	CASSLSGTGWNEQFF
TRBV9	.	TRBJ1-3	.	15	TGTGCCAGCAGCGCCGGGGCAAGCTCTGGAAACACCATATATTTT	CASSAGASSGNTIYF
TRBV4-2	.	TRBJ2-7	once	14	TGTGCCAGCAGCCAAGGGGGACTTACCTACGAGCAGTACTTC	CASSQGGLTYEQYF
TRBV10-1	.	TRBJ1-1	.	13	TGCGCCAGCAGTGAGGCTCTGGACACTGAAGCTTTCTTT	CASSEALDTEAFF
TRBV4-2	.	TRBJ2-7	.	17	TGTGCCAGCAGCCACCCCCCAAGCGGATCATTCTCCTACGAGCAGTACTTC	CASSHPPSGSFSYEQYF
TRBV27	TRBD1	TRBJ2-1	.	14	TGTGCCAGCATGCTTTTGGACAGGGTCAATGAGCAGTTCTTC	CASMLLDRVNEQFF
TRBV7-2	.	TRBJ2-1	.	14	TGTGCCAGCAGCCCTATTGCCCAACCCAATGAGCAGTTCTTC	CASSPIAQPNEQFF
TRBV30	TRBD1	TRBJ1-5	.	15	TGTGCCTGGAGTCTCGGACAGGGACCTAATCAGCCCCAGCATTTT	CAWSLGQGPNQPQHF
TRBV4-2	.	TRBJ1-1	.	16	TGTGCCAGCAGCCACATCCTCCCGGGAGGGTTCACTGAAGCTTTCTTT	CASSHILPGGFTEAFF
TRBV7-6	.	TRBJ2-1	.	16	TGTGCCAGCAGCTTAGTCGGAACGGGAGAGTCTGGTGAGCAGTTCTTC	CASSLVGTGESGEQFF
TRBV3-1/TRBV3-2	TRBD2	TRBJ2-1	.	16	TGTGCCAGCAGCCAAGATAGCGGGATCTCCTTCAATGAGCAGTTCTTC	CASSQDSGISFNEQFF
TRBV27	TRBD2	TRBJ2-2	.	15	TGTGCCACCTGTAGCGGGAGAGCAAACACCGGGGAGCTGTTTTTT	CATCSGRANTGELFF
TRBV7-2	.	TRBJ2-7	.	13	TGTGCCAGCAGCCCCCGACTAGTCTACGAGCAGTACTTC	CASSPRLVYEQYF
TRBV7-8	.	TRBJ2-7	.	14	TGTGCCAGCAGCTTAGGGGACCGATACTACGAGCAGTACTTC	CASSLGDRYYEQYF
TRBV15	.	TRBJ2-7	.	12	TGTGCCACCAGCAGAGATCCCGAAAAGCAGTACTTC	CATSRDPEKQYF
TRBV19	.	TRBJ1-1	few	14	TGTGCCAGTAGTATAGCTGAATCGGACAGTATGGCTTTCTTT	CASSIAESDSMAFF
TRBV28	.	TRBJ1-1	.	15	TGTGCCAGCAGTGCTGAGGGGTATCTCAACACTGAAGCTTTCTTT	CASSAEGYLNTEAFF
TRBV5-1	.	TRBJ1-4	.	18	TGCGCCAGCAGCTTCTCCCGACCAGGGCCTGCAACTAATGAAAAACTGTTTTTT	CASSFSRPGPATNEKLFF
TRBV24-1	.	TRBJ2-7	.	15	TGTGCCACCAGTGACCGGACGGTCAGCTCCTACGAGCAGTACTTC	CATSDRTVSSYEQYF
TRBV6-5	.	TRBJ1-5	.	15	TGTGCCAGCAGCCGTCTAGGGACATCAAATCAGCCCCAGCATTTT	CASSRLGTSNQPQHF
TRBV9	.	TRBJ1-4	.	16	TGTGCCAGCAGCGTAGGTGGTCCGGGTCGGAATGAAAAACTGTTTTTT	CASSVGGPGRNEKLFF
TRBV12-5	.	TRBJ2-1	.	12	TGTGCTAGTGGTTTGGACTACAATGAGCAGTTCTTC	CASGLDYNEQFF
TRBV7-6	.	TRBJ1-1	.	16	TGTGCCAGCAGCCCCGAACCGGTAGGACCTGCCTCTGAAGCTTTCTTT	CASSPEPVGPASEAFF
TRBV7-7	TRBD2	TRBJ2-1	many	15	TGTGCCAGCAGCTTGGGACTAGCGGGAGTTAATGAGCAGTTCTTC	CASSLGLAGVNEQFF